The entry that follows covers one T cell receptor beta chain sequence. Its antigen remains undetermined. It has no much larger one-base neighbor in the sample; base qualities were not kept. This sample was taken from a study of T cell repertoires in aging, cancer and after chemotherapy (dated by TCRdb to about 2019). The study in broad terms: Donors spanned six age groups from 30 or younger to 70 or older, with at least three individuals per group. Control TCR repertoires from healthy donors were recorded over several months to years, and clear clonal overlap was observed across re-sampling. The cohort comprised 200 to 250 cancer patients, roughly 93 with hematological and around 120 with solid cancers, plus 95 healthy donors as a reference group. To examine immunoaging and T cell reconstitution after chemotherapy, the study profiled TCR beta repertoires in peripheral blood from healthy donors and cancer patients. Several million TCR reads were contained in the full dataset.

TCR beta rearrangements were amplified from genomic DNA extracted from peripheral blood rather than from sorted cells or RNA. Rearranged TRB sequences spanning V, D and J segments were amplified by multiplex touch-down PCR using a mixed TRB-A/B primer pool. Illumina adapters and sample indices were attached to the amplicons through two consecutive PCR reactions run with Phusion HS II polymerase. Amplicons were gel-purified using the NucleoSpin Gel and PCR Clean-up kit and were subsequently checked with Qubit and an Agilent 2100 Bioanalyzer. Sequencing of the libraries was done on an Illumina MiSeq with paired-end, single-indexed 600-cycle runs. In the authors' own workflow: TRB sequences were processed with MiXCR versions 2.12 and 3.0.5. Each unique CDR3 nucleotide sequence counted as one clone, and only productive sequences with at least two reads were retained. The repertoire metrics were Shannon diversity, evenness, clonality (calculated as one minus evenness), and diversity profiles parameterized by alpha from 0 to 5. Generation probabilities of clones in paired pre- and post-chemotherapy samples were computed with the IGoR algorithm. TCRdb trimmed the raw reads at Q25, called clones with MiXCR and kept productive beta chains. Here each entry gathers all rows of one CDR3 protein and keeps the most common genes and DNA. The authors' filters were not applied to this entry. This sample comprises around 12,000 distinct CDR3 sequences, around 25% of them detected only once. The ten biggest clones cover roughly half of the sample.

Here is what the overall study found, with its caveats: In healthy donors, the decline in TCR diversity with age was mainly due to loss of richness, whereas in cancer patients loss of evenness also played a role. Compared with age-matched healthy donors, untreated patients with either hematological or solid cancers had significantly lower TCR diversity in the blood along with higher clonality. In both cancer cohorts, the median generation probability rose over the chemotherapy interval, which suggests that the repertoire was reconstituted through rebound thymic output. According to the authors, the repertoire data do not permit conclusions about immunological memory after chemotherapy.

The CDR3 goes from the cysteine to the phenylalanine over 15 residues. The kept DNA is CDR3 alone, 45 bases in frame from the first base. Germline trimming: 5 bases from V, 1 base from J; junction bases outside gene matches: 7. This receptor was identified in a human donor in good health. Sequenced material: blood. The sequence joins TRBV12-3 or TRBV12-4 to TRBJ1-1, and 7 junction bases match TRBD1. The CDR3 reads as follows: CASSHDTGENTEAFF. Here is the DNA: TGTGCCAGCAGTCATGATACAGGGGAGAACACTGAAGCTTTCTTT.